The rows below give T cell receptor beta chains drawn from one sample of a study of blood T cell repertoires in COVID-19. Some clones are missing from TCRdb's copy, which holds only in-frame ones; the method was immunoSEQ multiplex PCR. The sample lists 200,000 to 250,000 clones, about four fifths occurring once. What was sequenced was PBMCs or T cells enriched from blood (not recorded which). Source of these receptors: a woman between 35 and 50 years old with acute COVID-19. Both conserved end residues are part of each CDR3. A D gene is named only where the DNA matches it firmly. Clone size, where shown, is once, few, many, or a class for clones that have expanded.

J gene: TRBJ2-6; clone size: NA; D gene: TRBD1; V gene: TRBV28; CDR3 protein: CASSLQGQVDPISSGANVLTF; CDR3 DNA: TGTGCCAGCAGTCTTCAAGGACAGGTAGATCCGATAAGCTCTGGGGCCAACGTCCTGACTTTC
J gene: TRBJ1-1; clone size: NA; D gene: NA; V gene: TRBV7-9; CDR3 protein: CASSLLMDRESF; CDR3 DNA: TGTGCCAGCAGCCTACTGATGGATAGGGAGAGCTTT
J gene: TRBJ1-1; clone size: NA; D gene: NA; V gene: TRBV6-5; CDR3 protein: CASSRGAGNTEAFF; CDR3 DNA: TGTGCCTCTTCGAGGGGAGCGGGGAACACTGAAGCTTTCTTT
J gene: TRBJ2-3; clone size: NA; D gene: NA; V gene: TRBV18; CDR3 protein: CASSPQNTGTDTQYF; CDR3 DNA: TGTGCCAGCTCACCGCAAAACACCGGCACAGATACGCAGTATTTT
J gene: TRBJ1-1; clone size: NA; D gene: TRBD1; V gene: TRBV6-4; CDR3 protein: CASTEGGVNTEAFF; CDR3 DNA: TGTGCCAGCACCGAAGGGGGCGTGAACACTGAAGCTTTCTTT
J gene: TRBJ1-2; clone size: NA; D gene: NA; V gene: TRBV28; CDR3 protein: CASRGGEGDFYGYTF; CDR3 DNA: TGTGCCAGCAGGGGCGGGGAGGGAGATTTCTATGGCTACACCTTC
J gene: TRBJ1-2; clone size: NA; D gene: NA; V gene: TRBV5-4; CDR3 protein: CASSWGVYYTF; CDR3 DNA: TGTGCCAGCAGCTGGGGGGTTTACTACACCTTC
J gene: TRBJ1-6; clone size: NA; D gene: NA; V gene: TRBV5-1; CDR3 protein: CASSFSTGSEVSPLHF; CDR3 DNA: TGCGCCAGCAGCTTTTCAACAGGGAGTGAGGTTTCACCCCTCCACTTT
J gene: TRBJ1-4; clone size: NA; D gene: NA; V gene: TRBV6-5; CDR3 protein: CASSYRENEKLFF; CDR3 DNA: TGTGCCAGCAGTTACCGGGAAAATGAAAAACTGTTTTTT
J gene: TRBJ2-1; clone size: NA; D gene: NA; V gene: TRBV5-1; CDR3 protein: CAGGDGDNEQFF; CDR3 DNA: TGCGCCGGCGGGGACGGGGACAATGAGCAGTTCTTC
J gene: TRBJ2-7; clone size: NA; D gene: NA; V gene: TRBV15; CDR3 protein: CATSRDQGTYEQYF; CDR3 DNA: TGTGCCACCAGCAGAGATCAGGGTACCTACGAGCAGTACTTC
J gene: TRBJ1-1; clone size: NA; D gene: NA; V gene: TRBV7-8; CDR3 protein: CASSFSTVNTEAFF; CDR3 DNA: TGTGCCAGCAGCTTCTCGACTGTGAACACTGAAGCTTTCTTT
J gene: TRBJ1-2; clone size: NA; D gene: TRBD1; V gene: TRBV27; CDR3 protein: CASSALGTANYGYTF; CDR3 DNA: TGTGCCAGCAGTGCCTTAGGGACAGCCAACTATGGCTACACCTTC
J gene: TRBJ1-6; clone size: NA; D gene: NA; V gene: TRBV28; CDR3 protein: CASSRSGLNGFPLHF; CDR3 DNA: TGTGCCAGCAGCCGATCGGGACTTAACGGATTCCCCCTCCACTTT
J gene: TRBJ1-2; clone size: few; D gene: NA; V gene: TRBV2; CDR3 protein: CASSEMLGRVTGYTF; CDR3 DNA: TGTGCCAGCAGTGAAATGTTAGGCAGGGTAACCGGCTACACCTTC
J gene: TRBJ1-1; clone size: NA; D gene: NA; V gene: TRBV12-3/TRBV12-4; CDR3 protein: CASSSLNSAFF; CDR3 DNA: TGTGCCAGCAGTTCTCTTAACTCGGCTTTCTTT
J gene: TRBJ1-4; clone size: few; D gene: TRBD1; V gene: TRBV25-1; CDR3 protein: CASRQTGANEKLFF; CDR3 DNA: TGTGCCAGCAGGCAGACAGGGGCGAATGAAAAACTGTTTTTT
J gene: TRBJ1-5; clone size: once; D gene: NA; V gene: TRBV5-1; CDR3 protein: CASSYGLNQPQHF; CDR3 DNA: TGCGCCAGCAGCTATGGACTCAATCAGCCCCAGCATTTT
J gene: TRBJ1-2; clone size: NA; D gene: NA; V gene: TRBV2; CDR3 protein: CASSEGIGSKLNYGYTF; CDR3 DNA: TGTGCCAGCAGTGAAGGGATCGGGAGCAAGCTTAACTATGGCTACACCTTC
J gene: TRBJ1-2; clone size: NA; D gene: NA; V gene: TRBV5-1; CDR3 protein: CASSEDAGQYTGYTF; CDR3 DNA: TGCGCCAGCAGCGAGGACGCAGGACAATATACTGGCTACACCTTC
J gene: TRBJ1-1; clone size: NA; D gene: NA; V gene: TRBV4-3; CDR3 protein: CASSLDRGDTEAFF; CDR3 DNA: TGCGCCAGCAGCCTTGACCGTGGAGACACTGAAGCTTTCTTT
J gene: TRBJ1-6; clone size: NA; D gene: NA; V gene: TRBV27; CDR3 protein: CASSFGPNSPLHF; CDR3 DNA: TGTGCCAGCAGTTTTGGGCCTAATTCACCCCTCCACTTT
J gene: TRBJ1-4; clone size: NA; D gene: TRBD1; V gene: TRBV7-9; CDR3 protein: CASSPTPGQPNEKLFF; CDR3 DNA: TGTGCCAGCAGCCCCACGCCGGGACAGCCTAATGAAAAACTGTTTTTT
J gene: TRBJ2-1; clone size: NA; D gene: TRBD1; V gene: TRBV2; CDR3 protein: CASSQGVNYNEQFF; CDR3 DNA: TGTGCCAGCAGCCAGGGGGTGAACTACAATGAGCAGTTCTTC
J gene: TRBJ1-1; clone size: NA; D gene: TRBD1; V gene: TRBV6-1; CDR3 protein: CASSATGGLGNTEAFF; CDR3 DNA: TGTGCCAGCAGTGCGACAGGGGGCTTGGGGAACACTGAAGCTTTCTTT
J gene: TRBJ2-1; clone size: NA; D gene: TRBD1; V gene: TRBV6-4; CDR3 protein: CASSRGDREYNEQFF; CDR3 DNA: TGTGCCAGCAGCCGCGGGGACAGGGAGTACAATGAGCAGTTCTTC
J gene: TRBJ1-2; clone size: NA; D gene: NA; V gene: TRBV5-1; CDR3 protein: CASSLGGEAHGYTF; CDR3 DNA: TGCGCCAGCAGCTTGGGCGGTGAGGCTCATGGCTACACCTTC
J gene: TRBJ2-7; clone size: NA; D gene: NA; V gene: TRBV19; CDR3 protein: CASIGQGSYEQYF; CDR3 DNA: TGTGCCAGTATTGGGCAGGGCTCCTACGAGCAGTACTTC
J gene: TRBJ1-6; clone size: few; D gene: TRBD1; V gene: TRBV5-5; CDR3 protein: CASSSQTGHNSPLHF; CDR3 DNA: TGTGCCAGCAGCTCCCAGACAGGGCATAATTCACCCCTCCACTTT
J gene: TRBJ2-4; clone size: NA; D gene: TRBD1; V gene: TRBV28; CDR3 protein: CASSSPPWGQGAKNIQYF; CDR3 DNA: TGTGCCAGCAGCTCACCCCCGTGGGGACAGGGGGCCAAAAACATTCAGTACTTC
J gene: TRBJ1-3; clone size: NA; D gene: NA; V gene: TRBV5-1; CDR3 protein: CASSLDARASGNTIYF; CDR3 DNA: TGCGCCAGCAGCTTAGACGCGAGGGCCTCTGGAAACACCATATATTTT
J gene: TRBJ1-3; clone size: NA; D gene: TRBD1; V gene: TRBV9; CDR3 protein: CASSVADRASSGNTIYF; CDR3 DNA: TGTGCCAGCAGCGTAGCGGACAGGGCATCCTCTGGAAACACCATATATTTT
J gene: TRBJ1-2; clone size: NA; D gene: NA; V gene: TRBV25-1; CDR3 protein: CASSRDTNYGYTF; CDR3 DNA: TGTGCCAGCAGCCGGGACACTAACTATGGCTACACCTTC
J gene: TRBJ2-2; clone size: NA; D gene: NA; V gene: TRBV6-5; CDR3 protein: CASSRNTGELFF; CDR3 DNA: TGTGCCAGCAGTCGGAACACCGGGGAGCTGTTTTTT
J gene: TRBJ2-1; clone size: few; D gene: NA; V gene: TRBV10-2; CDR3 protein: CASSVTGYNEQFF; CDR3 DNA: TGCGCCAGCAGTGTAACAGGATACAATGAGCAGTTCTTC
J gene: TRBJ1-1; clone size: NA; D gene: NA; V gene: TRBV18; CDR3 protein: CASSPIRQDTEAFF; CDR3 DNA: TGTGCCAGCTCACCAATAAGACAGGATACTGAAGCTTTCTTT
J gene: TRBJ1-5; clone size: NA; D gene: NA; V gene: TRBV21-1; CDR3 protein: CASSKSGTGGVGQPQHF; CDR3 DNA: TGTGCCAGCAGCAAGTCGGGGACAGGGGGCGTGGGTCAGCCCCAGCATTTT
J gene: TRBJ1-6; clone size: NA; D gene: NA; V gene: TRBV6-6; CDR3 protein: CASREQGGSPLHF; CDR3 DNA: TGTGCCAGCAGAGAACAGGGAGGGTCACCCCTCCACTTT
J gene: TRBJ1-2; clone size: NA; D gene: TRBD1; V gene: TRBV4-3; CDR3 protein: CASSPATGGYGYTF; CDR3 DNA: TGCGCCAGCAGCCCTGCGACAGGGGGCTATGGCTACACCTTC
J gene: TRBJ2-1; clone size: NA; D gene: TRBD2; V gene: TRBV6-5; CDR3 protein: CASSIAGGYYNEQFF; CDR3 DNA: TGTGCCAGCAGCATAGCGGGAGGGTACTACAATGAGCAGTTCTTC
J gene: TRBJ1-6; clone size: once; D gene: NA; V gene: TRBV30; CDR3 protein: CAWRKQGQRLSPLHF; CDR3 DNA: TGTGCCTGGAGGAAACAGGGTCAGAGGCTCTCACCCCTCCACTTT
J gene: TRBJ2-1; clone size: NA; D gene: NA; V gene: TRBV7-8; CDR3 protein: CASSLGLYEQFF; CDR3 DNA: TGTGCCAGCAGCTTAGGGCTTTATGAGCAGTTCTTC
J gene: TRBJ1-4; clone size: NA; D gene: TRBD1; V gene: TRBV15; CDR3 protein: CATSRGGQVSNEKLFF; CDR3 DNA: TGTGCCACCAGCAGAGGCGGACAGGTCTCTAATGAAAAACTGTTTTTT
J gene: TRBJ1-1; clone size: once; D gene: NA; V gene: TRBV29-1; CDR3 protein: CSVERRVGAFF; CDR3 DNA: TGCAGCGTTGAGAGGAGGGTTGGAGCTTTCTTT
J gene: TRBJ1-3; clone size: NA; D gene: NA; V gene: TRBV18; CDR3 protein: CASSPAGGRFSGNTIYF; CDR3 DNA: TGTGCCAGCTCACCCGCTGGCGGGCGCTTCTCTGGAAACACCATATATTTT